The rows below give T cell receptor beta chains drawn from one sample of a study of Ad26.COV2.S vaccination and SARS-CoV-2 variants. Data came from immunoSEQ multiplex PCR; TCRdb stores just in-frame clones and leaves some out. The sample shows 100,000 or so clones, about three quarters of them seen only once. The material was peripheral blood, obtained after recovery from COVID-19. The source of these receptors is a human donor who had recovered from COVID-19. The CDR3 runs from the conserved cysteine through the conserved F or W. A D gene is named only where the DNA matches it firmly. Not every row has a clone size; where given, it reads once, few, many or a size class.

CASIGIPGELFF | TGTGCCAGCATAGGAATTCCCGGGGAGCTGTTTTTT | . | TRBJ2-2 | TRBV28 | .
CAWRVVSGANVLTF | TGTGCCTGGAGAGTAGTATCTGGGGCCAACGTCCTGACTTTC | . | TRBJ2-6 | TRBV30 | .
CASSLAGGYTEAFF | TGCGCCAGCAGCTTGGCCGGGGGCTACACTGAAGCTTTCTTT | once | TRBJ1-1 | TRBV5-1 | .
CASSEAEQGRQPQHF | TGTGCCAGCAGTGAAGCAGAACAGGGCCGGCAGCCCCAGCATTTT | . | TRBJ1-5 | TRBV6-1 | .
CASSQHRGKPGNTIYF | TGTGCCAGCAGCCAACACAGGGGAAAGCCTGGAAACACCATATATTTT | once | TRBJ1-3 | TRBV14 | TRBD1
CASSLGGTEQFF | TGTGCCAGCAGTTTAGGGGGGACTGAGCAGTTCTTC | . | TRBJ2-1 | TRBV28 | .
CAWSYKSEAFF | TGTGCCTGGAGTTATAAGTCCGAAGCTTTCTTT | . | TRBJ1-1 | TRBV30 | .
CASSLTERGTEAFF | TGTGCCAGCAGTTTAACCGAGCGCGGCACTGAAGCTTTCTTT | . | TRBJ1-1 | TRBV28 | .
CASSYSNRGDSPLHF | TGTGCCAGCAGTTACTCGAATAGGGGAGATTCACCCCTCCACTTT | . | TRBJ1-6 | TRBV6-5 | .
CASSYEGSSGNTIYF | TGTGCCAGCAGTTACGAGGGTAGCTCTGGAAACACCATATATTTT | . | TRBJ1-3 | TRBV6-5 | .
CASSSYLGQTYEQYF | TGTGCCAGCAGTTCCTACCTGGGACAGACCTACGAGCAGTACTTC | . | TRBJ2-7 | TRBV6-2/TRBV6-3 | TRBD1
CASGTRDTQYF | TGCGCCAGCGGGACTAGGGATACGCAGTATTTT | . | TRBJ2-3 | TRBV10-1 | TRBD2
CASSAADRDNEKLFF | TGTGCCAGCAGCGCCGCCGACAGGGATAATGAAAAACTGTTTTTT | . | TRBJ1-4 | TRBV9 | TRBD1
CASSPPPSSYNEQFF | TGTGCCAGCTCACCACCCCCCAGCTCCTACAATGAGCAGTTCTTC | . | TRBJ2-1 | TRBV18 | .
CASSLVAGGPPYEQYF | TGCGCCAGCAGCTTGGTTGCGGGGGGACCCCCCTACGAGCAGTACTTC | . | TRBJ2-7 | TRBV5-1 | TRBD2
CASMAISRGGYTF | TGTGCCAGCATGGCGATCTCGAGGGGAGGCTACACCTTC | . | TRBJ1-2 | TRBV6-5 | .
CASSYNPGPRTGELFF | TGTGCCAGCAGTTATAATCCCGGCCCTCGCACCGGGGAGCTGTTTTTT | . | TRBJ2-2 | TRBV6-5 | .
CASSLHGNGRADEKLFF | TGTGCCAGCAGCTTGCATGGGAATGGCAGGGCGGATGAAAAACTGTTTTTT | . | TRBJ1-4 | TRBV7-9 | .
CASSQLPGQGIHEQYF | TGTGCCAGCAGCCAACTCCCGGGACAGGGGATCCACGAGCAGTACTTC | . | TRBJ2-7 | TRBV14 | TRBD1
CATSDTVMGGGARTGELFF | TGTGCCACCAGCGACACAGTGATGGGCGGAGGGGCCCGCACCGGGGAGCTGTTTTTT | . | TRBJ2-2 | TRBV24-1 | .
CASSLLSSGSTTDTQYF | TGTGCCAGCAGTTTACTGTCTAGCGGGTCAACCACAGATACGCAGTATTTT | . | TRBJ2-3 | TRBV27 | TRBD2
CASSLQGRDTQYF | TGTGCCAGTAGTTTGCAGGGGCGGGATACGCAGTATTTT | . | TRBJ2-3 | TRBV19 | .
CASSVAPGTVPYEQYF | TGTGCCAGCAGCGTAGCCCCCGGGACAGTACCCTACGAGCAGTACTTC | . | TRBJ2-7 | TRBV9 | TRBD1
CASRASGESGGLTGNTIYF | TGCGCCAGCAGGGCTTCGGGTGAAAGTGGAGGTTTGACTGGAAACACCATATATTTT | . | TRBJ1-3 | TRBV4-3 | .
CASSIDSRNQPQHF | TGTGCCAGTAGTATAGACAGCCGCAATCAGCCCCAGCATTTT | . | TRBJ1-5 | TRBV19 | .
CASSDNLVAGQPQHF | TGTGCCAGTAGCGACAACCTCGTGGCGGGTCAGCCCCAGCATTTT | once | TRBJ1-5 | TRBV19 | .
CASSLTGGLGNEQFF | TGTGCCAGCAGTTTAACAGGGGGCCTTGGGAATGAGCAGTTCTTC | . | TRBJ2-1 | TRBV28 | TRBD1
CASSLVPTGQTLHF | TGTGCCAGCAGCTTGGTTCCGACAGGGCAAACCCTCCACTTT | once | TRBJ1-6 | TRBV5-5 | TRBD1
CASSLVTVNTEAFF | TGCGCCAGCAGCTTGGTTACGGTGAACACTGAAGCTTTCTTT | . | TRBJ1-1 | TRBV5-1 | .
CASSLAVGGGNQPQHF | TGTGCCAGCAGTTTAGCGGTCGGTGGGGGCAATCAGCCCCAGCATTTT | once | TRBJ1-5 | TRBV28 | .
CASSYQDRGLVGELFF | TGTGCCAGCAGTTACCAGGACAGGGGGCTTGTCGGGGAGCTGTTTTTT | . | TRBJ2-2 | TRBV6-2/TRBV6-3 | TRBD1
CASSFHAGGYNEQFF | TGTGCCAGCAGCTTCCACGCGGGGGGCTACAATGAGCAGTTCTTC | once | TRBJ2-1 | TRBV7-3 | TRBD2
CASSPTGQGSQPQHF | TGTGCCAGTAGTCCAACTGGACAGGGGAGTCAGCCCCAGCATTTT | once | TRBJ1-5 | TRBV19 | TRBD1
CASYARETQYF | TGTGCCTCCTACGCTCGAGAGACCCAGTACTTC | . | TRBJ2-5 | TRBV6-5 | .
CASSWDRDQPQHF | TGTGCCAGCAGCTGGGACAGGGACCAGCCCCAGCATTTT | few | TRBJ1-5 | TRBV5-4 | TRBD1
CASRQDRGNTEAFF | TGTGCCAGCAGGCAGGACAGGGGGAACACTGAAGCTTTCTTT | few | TRBJ1-1 | TRBV6-5 | TRBD1
CATSREIGWEETQYF | TGTGCCACCAGCAGAGAGATAGGGTGGGAAGAGACCCAGTACTTC | few | TRBJ2-5 | TRBV15 | .
CASSVVRENTEAFF | TGTGCCAGCAGCGTAGTGAGGGAGAACACTGAAGCTTTCTTT | . | TRBJ1-1 | TRBV9 | .
CASSLVTGLGTDTQYF | TGTGCCAGCAGCTTAGTTACGGGATTAGGTACAGATACGCAGTATTTT | . | TRBJ2-3 | TRBV7-9 | .
CASSSGTLLSYEQYF | TGCGCCAGCAGCTCCGGGACACTTCTCTCCTACGAGCAGTACTTC | few | TRBJ2-7 | TRBV5-1 | .
CAWTENRGPDGYTF | TGTGCCTGGACGGAGAACAGGGGCCCGGATGGCTACACCTTC | . | TRBJ1-2 | TRBV30 | TRBD1
CASGPPGSSYNEQFF | TGCGCCAGCGGACCCCCAGGAAGCTCCTACAATGAGCAGTTCTTC | . | TRBJ2-1 | TRBV5-1 | .
CASSQRGLRETQYF | TGTGCCAGCAGCCAACGGGGACTCCGGGAGACCCAGTACTTC | . | TRBJ2-5 | TRBV3-1/TRBV3-2 | .
CASNERGGDTGELFF | TGTGCCAGCAACGAGCGGGGGGGCGACACCGGGGAGCTGTTTTTT | . | TRBJ2-2 | TRBV7-2 | TRBD2
CATSARNSGKLFF | TGTGCCACCAGTGCTAGGAATTCGGGAAAACTGTTTTTT | . | TRBJ1-4 | TRBV24-1 | .
CASSSVIWGEQYF | TGTGCCAGCAGCTCAGTTATTTGGGGCGAGCAGTACTTC | . | TRBJ2-7 | TRBV7-3 | .
CASFEGGTSTNEQFF | TGTGCCAGCTTCGAGGGAGGGACTAGCACCAATGAGCAGTTCTTC | . | TRBJ2-1 | TRBV18 | TRBD2
CASSQDVATTEAFF | TGTGCCAGCAGCCAAGATGTCGCGACGACTGAAGCTTTCTTT | . | TRBJ1-1 | TRBV3-1/TRBV3-2 | .
CASSEGQPPNTIYF | TGTGCCAGCAGTGAAGGTCAGCCTCCGAACACCATATATTTT | . | TRBJ1-3 | TRBV6-1 | .
CASSRASGANVLTF | TGTGCCAGCAGTAGGGCCTCTGGGGCCAACGTCCTGACTTTC | . | TRBJ2-6 | TRBV2 | .
CASSWGPEAATNEKLFF | TGCGCCAGCAGCTGGGGCCCGGAGGCTGCAACTAATGAAAAACTGTTTTTT | once | TRBJ1-4 | TRBV5-1 | .
CASSRQENTEAFF | TGTGCCAGCAGCCGACAGGAGAACACTGAAGCTTTCTTT | . | TRBJ1-1 | TRBV7-2 | .
CASSLLRGPYTGELFF | TGCGCCAGCAGCTTGTTGCGGGGACCGTACACCGGGGAGCTGTTTTTT | few | TRBJ2-2 | TRBV5-1 | .
CASRKGLAGGEQYF | TGTGCCAGCAGGAAGGGACTAGCGGGGGGCGAGCAGTACTTC | few | TRBJ2-7 | TRBV28 | TRBD2
CASDQQGENTEAFF | TGTGCCAGTGACCAACAGGGGGAGAACACTGAAGCTTTCTTT | . | TRBJ1-1 | TRBV19 | TRBD1